Below, 20 T cell receptor beta chains from the same sample are listed, as sequenced in a study of spatial heterogeneity in lung cancer. Specified time point: sample taken at primary tumor resection. TCRdb re-derived calls from the 5' RACE reads in MiXCR, one entry per CDR3 protein. In the table there are approximately 6,300 distinct CDR3 sequences, about an eighth of which are singletons. This sample comprised normal lung tissue next to the tumor, obtained at surgery. The receptors stem from a female donor with early-stage non-small cell lung cancer.

V is TRBV30 and J is TRBJ1-5; possibly TRBD1 for D (5 bases). The CDR3 extends over 14 amino acids. Germline lookup yields CDR1 GTSNPN and CDR2 SVGIG (reference sequence). Trimming took 2 bases from V and 10 from J, leaving 18 bases between them. CDR3 in amino acids: CAWSKQGFGQPQHF. CDR3 bases: TGTGCCTGGAGTAAGCAGGGATTTGGGCAACCCCAGCATTTT.

This clonotype was detected many times. This chain links TRBV7-3 with TRBJ2-5; the D is unclear. This CDR3 contains 15 residues. Deletions cut 5 bases from V and 5 bases from J, with 18 bases between. The germline gives CDR1 SGHTA, CDR2 FQGTGA. This CDR3 is CASSPSVVGSETQYF. DNA of the CDR3: TGTGCCAGCAGCCCGTCTGTTGTGGGTTCGGAGACCCAGTACTTC.

This clonotype was seen repeatedly, ten times or more. The rearrangement links TRBV7-9 to TRBJ2-2, with D unresolved. The germline V gene has CDR1 SEHNR and CDR2 FQNEAQ (reference sequence). The CDR3 extends over 11 amino acids. V shed 3 bases and J shed 4 bases, with 0 bases lying between them. The CDR3 DNA sequence: TGTGCCAGCAGCTTCACCGGGGAGCTGTTTTTT. This gives the protein CASSFTGELFF.

This clonotype is medium-sized in the sample. For the CDR3, the DNA is TGTGCCAGCAGCTTTCGCGGGGGCTCCTACGAGCAGTACTTC. Translating gives CASSFRGGSYEQYF. This sequence joins TRBV13 and TRBJ2-7; 7 bases fit TRBD2. Germline V gene sequence: CDR1 PRHDT, CDR2 FYEKMQ (reference sequence). The CDR3 runs to 14 residues. J lost 0 bases, V lost 3 bases, and 2 bases had no gene match.

This clonotype was counted a few times. The chain couples TRBV3-1 to TRBJ1-6; D remains ambiguous. The CDR3 totals 14 residues. Trimming pared 0 bases from V and 7 bases from J, leaving 7 bases between. CDR1 and CDR2 from the germline V gene are LGHDT and YNNKEL (reference sequence). CDR3 bases: TGTGCCAGCAGCCAAGAGATAAGGAATTCACCCCTCCACTTT. Encoded protein: CASSQEIRNSPLHF.

This chain uses TRBV6-6 with TRBJ1-1; TRBD1 might be the D (6 bases). V was clipped by 6 bases and J by 7 bases, with 18 bases between them. The CDR3 spans 14 residues. Germline-derived CDR1 and CDR2 are MNHNY and SVGAGI (reference sequence). The CDR3 here is CASSPGQSYIEAFF. The CDR3, as DNA: TGTGCCAGCAGCCCCGGACAGAGTTACATTGAAGCTTTCTTT.

In its sample, this clonotype is medium-sized. J is TRBJ2-3 and V is TRBV27; D possibly corresponds to TRBD2 (5 bases). The germline gives CDR1 MNHEY, CDR2 SMNVEV (reference sequence). Trimming took 6 bases from V and 1 from J, leaving 11 bases between them. This CDR3 comprises 14 residues. CDR3 in DNA: TGTGCCAGCAGAAGGGAGTTAGGCACAGATACGCAGTATTTT. The encoded protein is CASRRELGTDTQYF.

This clonotype came up many times. The chain is built from TRBV12-3 or TRBV12-4 and TRBJ1-6; perhaps TRBD1 as D (6 bases). The CDR3 length is 15 residues. V was cut by 2 bases and J by 8 bases, with 13 bases left in between. This chain's CDR3 is CASSLFRGTDSPLHF. The CDR3 DNA follows: TGTGCCAGCAGTTTATTCAGGGGTACAGATTCACCCCTCCACTTT.

There are many counts of this clonotype. V gene TRBV9 combines with J gene TRBJ2-5; D unclear. CDR3 length: 13 amino acids. Trimming removed 0 bases from V and 5 bases from J, with 8 bases in between. Looked up from germline, CDR1 is SGDLS and CDR2 is YYNGEE. The DNA of the CDR3 is TGTGCCAGCAGCGTAGAGGATTGGGAGACCCAGTACTTC. Translating it yields CASSVEDWETQYF.

To note about this clonotype: A read error may be the cause here, since a much bigger clone is one base away. The V gene is TRBV15, the J gene TRBJ1-1, with D uncertain. Germline V gene lookup returns CDR1 LNHNV and CDR2 YYDKDF (reference sequence). CDR3 length: 13 residues. CDR3 in DNA: TGTGCCACCAGCAGAGTACGGGAGACTGTAGCTTTCTTT. This sequence encodes CATSRVRETVAFF.

The genes are TRBV6-1 and TRBJ1-1, with no clear D. CDR3 size: 10 residues. V lost 5 bases to trimming and J lost 9 bases, with 7 bases between them. CDR1 MNHNS and CDR2 SASEGT come from the germline V gene. The CDR3 DNA reads as TGTGCCAGCAGTCCCCCGCAAGCTTTCTTT. Translation gives CASSPPQAFF.

This clonotype has more than one count but fewer than ten. The chain links TRBV6-5 to TRBJ2-2; D call uncertain. This CDR3 region has 15 residues. Trimming pared 5 bases from V and 5 bases from J, leaving 15 bases between. Germline CDR1 reads MNHEY; CDR2 reads SVGAGI. Written as DNA, the CDR3 is TGTGCCAGCAGTAGGACCCTTCGAAGAACCGGGGAGCTGTTTTTT. Residues: CASSRTLRRTGELFF.

By share of the sample, this clonotype is medium-sized. The chain couples TRBV5-1 to TRBJ2-3; D tentatively reads TRBD1 or TRBD2 (5 bases each). Germline loops: CDR1 SGHRS, CDR2 YFSETQ. The CDR3 is made up of 12 amino acids. Trimming took off 7 bases at V and 3 bases at J, with 9 bases between the two ends. CDR3 coding DNA: TGCGCCAGCCGAGAGGGGACAGATACGCAGTATTTT. This gives the protein CASREGTDTQYF. Based on the CDR3 plus reference TRBV5-1 and TRBJ2-3, the full variable domain is KAGVTQTPRYLIKTRGQQVTLSCSPISGHRSVSWYQQTPGQGLQFLFEYFSETQRNKGNFPGRFSGRQFSNSRSEMNVSTLELGDSALYLCASREGTDTQYFGPGTRLTVL.

This rearrangement joins TRBV6-4 to TRBJ2-1; D call uncertain. CDR3 length: 14 amino acids. Trimming stripped 2 bases from V and 6 bases from J, with 11 bases between. CDR1 is MRHNA, CDR2 SNTAGT, per germline. This CDR3 is CASSDLGLGNEQFF. CDR3 DNA: TGTGCCAGCAGTGACCTGGGGTTAGGCAATGAGCAGTTCTTC.

This clonotype was seen only a few times. CDR3 in DNA: TGCGCCAGCAGTGAGGCCGGGACAGCGAATCAGCCCCAGCATTTT. It is translated as CASSEAGTANQPQHF. The rearrangement joins TRBV10-2 to TRBJ1-5; 7 bases match TRBD1. After removal of 2 bases from V and 4 bases from J, the junction contained 5 bases not matched to a gene. CDR3 length equals 15 residues. Germline CDR1 reads WSHSY; CDR2 reads SAAADI.

The table lists this clonotype with many counts. The V and J genes are TRBV7-2 and TRBJ2-1, with TRBD2 matching over 9 bases. J lost 3 bases, V lost 7 bases, and 7 bases had no gene match. The CDR3 has 15 amino acids. Germline CDR1 SGHTA, CDR2 FQGNSA. The CDR3 region has the DNA TGTGCCAGCATGGCGGGACTAGCAGTCTACAATGAGCAGTTCTTC. This encodes CASMAGLAVYNEQFF.

This clonotype showed up many times. The CDR3 loop reads CAISERQDGEKLFF. The CDR3 bases are TGTGCCATCAGTGAGAGACAAGATGGTGAAAAACTGTTTTTT. This chain uses TRBV10-3 with TRBJ1-4; D is ambiguous. Germline V gives CDR1 ENHRY, CDR2 SYGVKD. V was clipped by 2 bases and J by 7 bases, with 11 bases between them. This CDR3 is built from 14 residues.

This sequence joins TRBV7-6 and TRBJ2-7; D remains unclear. The CDR3 totals 14 residues. Germline loops: CDR1 SGHVS, CDR2 FNYEAQ. V lost 4 bases and J lost 2, with 12 bases in between. Written as DNA, the CDR3 is TGTGCCAGCAGCTCCGACGTTCGGCCCTACGAGCAGTACGTC. Residues: CASSSDVRPYEQYV.

This clonotype has at least ten counts. The V gene is TRBV7-2, the J gene TRBJ2-3; D gene unclear. The CDR3 covers 13 residues. Trimming removed 5 bases at V and 1 base at J, with 7 bases between. Germline V gene data show CDR1 as SGHTA and CDR2 as FQGNSA. The CDR3: CASSAAGTDTQYF. The CDR3 coding sequence is TGTGCCAGCAGCGCCGCCGGCACAGATACGCAGTATTTT.

This clonotype was counted at least ten times. The chain combines TRBV27 with TRBJ1-3, with D maybe TRBD1 (5 bases). Trimming left V 6 bases short and J 5 bases short, with 17 bases between. Germline V gene sequence: CDR1 MNHEY, CDR2 SMNVEV (reference sequence). CDR3 length: 15 amino acids. The CDR3 nucleotides are TGTGCCAGCAGCCCCGGCGGGGCGTTCAGAAACACCATATATTTT. Its protein is CASSPGGAFRNTIYF.